The source of this T cell receptor beta chain is a study of identical twins. Study-wide results and caveats: Possibly, invariant MAIT and iNKT cells partly confounded zero-insertion analyses. Findings depended on cross-sectional statistics rather than tracking the same donors.

The ends were cut back, 2 bases at V and 2 bases at J, with 12 bases in the middle. CDR1 is SQVTM, CDR2 ANQGSEA, per germline. The CDR3 runs 14 residues. A template switching step contributed a universal primer site, while unique molecular identifiers were present in the cDNA. Via MiXCR, TCRdb re-called the 5' RACE reads, giving one row per CDR3 protein. There are 1.5 million to 2 million distinct CDR3 sequences in the sample; about 32% occur only once, and around 0.3% lies in the top ten. Comments on this clonotype: Its cognate antigen is unknown.

The source is a newborn girl in good health. Sample: cord blood. V is TRBV29-1 and J is TRBJ1-2; weak D call: TRBD1 (5 bases). CDR3 DNA: TGCAGCGTTGAAAGTGGGGCGGGAAACTATGGCTACACCTTC. It yields the protein CSVESGAGNYGYTF.